The 29 T cell receptor beta chains reported below all come from one sample, sequenced in a study of T cells after yellow fever vaccination. MiXCR, applied by TCRdb to the 5' RACE reads, yields one record per CDR3 protein. The sample consists of 300,000 or so distinct CDR3 sequences, less than 9.5% of them appearing once. The sequencing here drew on CD4+ T cells sorted from PBMCs, taken 5 days after the yellow fever booster vaccination. The receptors come from a man between 18 and 35 years old who received the YFV17D yellow fever vaccine.

The chain joins TRBV7-3 to TRBJ1-1; 7 bases line up with TRBD1. This CDR3 contains 16 residues. Unmatched junction bases numbered 10, after V lost 6 bases and J lost 0 bases. Germline V CDR1 and CDR2: SGHTA, FQGTGA. CDR3 nucleotides: TGTGCCAGCAGAGGGGGGACAGTCGGCCTGAACACTGAAGCTTTCTTT. This encodes CASRGGTVGLNTEAFF.

This rearrangement joins TRBV18 to TRBJ2-1; 11 nucleotides line up with TRBD2. With 5 bases clipped from V and 8 bases from J, the junction kept 11 bases outside the gene matches. The CDR3 has 16 residues. Per the germline V gene, CDR1 is KGHSH and CDR2 is LQKENI. The CDR3 DNA reads as TGTGCCAGCTCAGCCGGACTAGCGGGCCTCTCATATGAGCAGTTCTTC. Amino acid sequence: CASSAGLAGLSYEQFF.

This clonotype was seen only a few times. This chain links TRBV11-3 with TRBJ2-3; TRBD1 matches at 8 bases. This CDR3 contains 16 residues. The V and J ends lost 4 bases and 7 bases, in that order; junction bases with no gene match: 13. Germline values: CDR1 SGHNT, CDR2 YENEEA. CDR3 sequence: CASSSTTKDRAHTQYF. CDR3 DNA sequence: TGTGCCAGCAGCTCTACTACAAAGGACAGGGCCCATACGCAGTATTTT.

This clonotype was observed at least ten times. The chain joins TRBV18 to TRBJ2-7, with D perhaps TRBD1 (6 bases). V lost 5 bases and J lost 2, with 13 bases in between. The germline V gene has CDR1 KGHSH and CDR2 LQKENI. The CDR3 totals 14 residues. The CDR3 sequence is CASSEKQGPYEQYV. Here the CDR3 DNA reads TGTGCCAGCTCAGAAAAACAGGGCCCCTACGAGCAGTACGTC.

V and J are TRBV6-6 and TRBJ1-2; 9 bases are shared with TRBD1. The CDR3 has 17 residues. With V trimmed by 2 bases and J by 4 bases, 11 bases remained unmatched. Germline V gene sequence: CDR1 MNHNY, CDR2 SVGAGI (reference sequence). The CDR3 spells CASSYPTDRGVPYGYTF. The CDR3 DNA follows: TGTGCCAGCAGTTACCCCACTGACAGGGGGGTACCCTATGGCTACACCTTC.

This clonotype was seen only a few times. The J gene is TRBJ1-6, the V gene TRBV11-1, with no clear D. The germline V gene encodes CDR1 SGHAT and CDR2 FQDESV (reference sequence). The CDR3 is made up of 12 amino acids. Trimming shortened V by 4 bases and J by 8 bases, and 6 bases separated the two germline ends. CDR3 nucleotide sequence: TGTGCCAGCAGCTCGACGGATTCACCCCTCCACTTT. Its translation is CASSSTDSPLHF.

Only a few counts were recorded for this clonotype. This sequence joins TRBV7-8 and TRBJ2-1, with TRBD2 matching 7 bases. CDR1 is SGHVS, CDR2 FQNEAQ, per germline. J was trimmed by 2 bases and V by 0 bases; bases with no gene match: 4. This CDR3 is 16 amino acids long. The CDR3 DNA follows: TGTGCCAGCAGCTTAGCTGGGAGGGGTCCCTACAATGAGCAGTTCTTC. This translates into CASSLAGRGPYNEQFF.

This clonotype was counted at least ten times. The genes are TRBV7-6 and TRBJ2-1; D could derive from TRBD1 or TRBD2 (5 bases each). Germline CDR1 is SGHVS and CDR2 is FNYEAQ. CDR3 length: 15 amino acids. Trimming shortened V by 4 bases and J by 6 bases, and 16 bases separated the two germline ends. The CDR3 DNA is TGTGCCAGCAGCTCACCAGGGTCGGGGAGCAATGAGCAGTTCTTC. This encodes CASSSPGSGSNEQFF.

J is TRBJ2-6 and V is TRBV5-4; no firm D call. Per germline, CDR1 SGHNT and CDR2 YYREEE (reference sequence). Deletions cut 0 bases from V and 0 bases from J, with 7 bases between. This CDR3 is 16 amino acids long. In DNA, the CDR3 is TGTGCCAGCAGCTTGGTAGCACACTCTGGGGCCAACGTCCTGACTTTC. The encoded protein is CASSLVAHSGANVLTF.

The chain couples TRBV20-1 to TRBJ2-3, with a tentative D call TRBD2 (6 bases). Germline assignment: CDR1 DFQATT and CDR2 SNEGSKA (reference sequence). The CDR3 extends over 14 amino acids. The V end lost 3 bases, the J end lost 3 bases, and 13 bases lay between the germline ends. Here the CDR3 reads CSASGTSYTDTQYF. DNA for the CDR3: TGCAGTGCTAGTGGGACTTCCTATACAGATACGCAGTATTTT.

The gene calls are TRBV11-2 and TRBJ1-4, with TRBD1 matching over 9 bases. The J segment lost 7 bases and the V segment lost 2 bases, leaving 5 bases of the junction unmatched. This CDR3 has 15 residues. CDR1 and CDR2 from the germline V gene are SGHAT and FQNNGV. The CDR3 here is CASSLHRDRAEKLFF. The DNA of the CDR3 is TGTGCCAGCAGCTTACACCGGGACAGGGCTGAAAAACTGTTTTTT.

This clonotype was seen ten or more times. V gene TRBV28 combines with J gene TRBJ1-3, with no clear D. V was pared by 6 bases and J by 2 bases, with 11 bases between. Germline V lookup: CDR1 MDHEN, CDR2 SYDVKM. This CDR3 region has 14 residues. The CDR3 sequence: CASRHIRAGNTIYF. The CDR3 DNA reads as TGTGCCAGCAGACATATCCGGGCTGGAAACACCATATATTTT.

This clonotype was detected ten times or more. The gene calls are TRBV14 and TRBJ2-2; 10 bases align to TRBD1. CDR1 is SGHDN, CDR2 FVKESK, per germline. J lost 5 bases, V lost 4 bases, and 10 bases had no gene match. The CDR3 sequence is 17 residues long. The CDR3 region is CASSLRQGAMRTGELFF. CDR3 sequence (DNA): TGTGCCAGCAGCCTCCGACAGGGGGCAATGAGAACCGGGGAGCTGTTTTTT.

This clonotype was picked up a small number of times. CDR3 residues: CSARAPDRSTDTQYF. DNA for the CDR3: TGCAGTGCTAGAGCCCCGGACAGAAGCACAGATACGCAGTATTTT. This chain links TRBV20-1 with TRBJ2-3; TRBD1 is a possible D gene (6 bases). The CDR3 extends over 15 amino acids. V lost 1 base and J lost 0, with 11 bases in between. CDR1 is DFQATT, CDR2 SNEGSKA, per germline (reference sequence).

This chain connects TRBV5-5 to TRBJ1-2, with TRBD1 as a possible D gene (5 bases). The CDR3 covers 15 residues. Trimming removed 2 bases at V and 0 bases at J, with 11 bases between. Germline lookup yields CDR1 SGHKS and CDR2 YYEKEE (reference sequence). This chain's CDR3 is CASSFVGEANYGYTF. The CDR3 nucleotides are TGTGCCAGCAGCTTCGTAGGGGAAGCTAACTATGGCTACACCTTC.

The chain couples TRBV15 to TRBJ2-3; D might be TRBD2 (5 bases). Germline assignment: CDR1 LNHNV and CDR2 YYDKDF (reference sequence). The CDR3 has 15 residues. V lost 0 bases and J 4 bases, leaving 11 bases between the germline ends. CDR3 region: CATSRDRWESDTQYF. The CDR3 nucleotides read TGTGCCACCAGCAGAGACAGGTGGGAGTCAGATACGCAGTATTTT.

This clonotype appeared a few times. This rearrangement joins TRBV7-8 to TRBJ2-7, with 10 bases aligning to TRBD1. Germline V gene sequence: CDR1 SGHVS, CDR2 FQNEAQ. The V segment lost 9 bases and the J segment 3 bases; nucleotides outside the gene matches: 11. This CDR3 contains 15 residues. The CDR3 DNA reads as TGTGCCAGTTCGAGGGGGGACAGGGGTTTCTACGAGCAGTACGTC. This codes for CASSRGDRGFYEQYV.

This chain uses TRBV6-5 with TRBJ2-7, with D maybe TRBD1 (6 bases). The CDR3 runs 13 residues. The germline gives CDR1 MNHEY, CDR2 SVGAGI. V was trimmed by 5 bases and J by 3 bases, leaving 11 bases between them. The CDR3 DNA follows: TGTGCCAGCAGTCGGGACACCCTCTACGAGCAGTACTTC. It translates to CASSRDTLYEQYF.

Only a few counts were recorded for this clonotype. The chain recombines TRBV5-4 with TRBJ2-2; 8 bases line up with TRBD1. Germline values: CDR1 SGHNT, CDR2 YYREEE (reference sequence). The CDR3 runs to 16 residues. The ends lost 4 bases at V and 3 bases at J; junction bases unmatched: 8. The CDR3 is CASSPSMTGDTGELFF. The DNA for the CDR3 is TGTGCCAGCAGCCCCTCGATGACAGGGGACACCGGGGAGCTGTTTTTT.

This chain links TRBV20-1 with TRBJ2-3, with D perhaps TRBD2 (6 bases). Germline V CDR1 and CDR2: DFQATT, SNEGSKA (reference sequence). Trimming removed 3 bases from V and 6 bases from J, with 10 bases in between. The CDR3 consists of 12 residues. CDR3 bases: TGCAGTGCTAGTACGGGGGAGGATACGCAGTATTTT. This encodes CSASTGEDTQYF.

The V and J genes are TRBV2 and TRBJ2-1; TRBD2 aligns across 8 bases. With 7 bases clipped from V and 10 bases from J, the junction kept 3 bases outside the gene matches. Looked up from germline, CDR1 is SNHLY and CDR2 is FYNNEI. The CDR3 extends over 11 amino acids. CDR3 residues: CASTVAGEQFF. The CDR3 nucleotides are TGTGCCAGCACGGTAGCGGGGGAGCAGTTCTTC.

The rearrangement links TRBV6-5 to TRBJ1-2; 9 bases agree with TRBD1. Trimming at V came to 6 bases and at J to 7 bases, leaving 9 bases not matched to a gene. Germline V gives CDR1 MNHEY, CDR2 SVGAGI. CDR3 length: 14 amino acids. The CDR3 DNA reads TGTGCCAGCAGCTCGGGACAGGGTAGTCTTGGCTACACCTTC. This encodes CASSSGQGSLGYTF.

The chain is built from TRBV3-1 and TRBJ2-1, with 11 bases that match TRBD2. Unmatched junction bases numbered 7, after V lost 3 bases and J lost 9 bases. This CDR3 region has 15 residues. In germline, CDR1 is LGHDT, CDR2 YNNKEL (reference sequence). CDR3 region: CASSQGSGGAGEQFF. The CDR3 coding sequence is TGTGCCAGCAGCCAGGGTAGCGGGGGGGCTGGTGAGCAGTTCTTC.

The J gene is TRBJ1-6, the V gene TRBV12-3 or TRBV12-4; D gene uncertain. Trimming left V 6 bases short and J 7 bases short, with 13 bases between. This CDR3 comprises 14 residues. In nucleotides, the CDR3 is TGTGCCAGCAGGGACCGGGCCTTAAATTCACCCCTCCACTTT. Amino acid sequence: CASRDRALNSPLHF.

This clonotype has more than one count but fewer than ten. This sequence joins TRBV5-1 and TRBJ1-1, with D maybe TRBD1 (5 bases). Germline V lookup: CDR1 SGHRS, CDR2 YFSETQ. The CDR3 is made up of 13 amino acids. V lost 9 bases and J lost 2, with 14 bases in between. The CDR3, as DNA: TGCGCCACCGGGTTGGGGGAAAACACTGAAGCTTTCTTT. This gives the protein CATGLGENTEAFF.

The J gene is TRBJ2-6, the V gene TRBV7-2; D is unresolved. Germline V gene sequence: CDR1 SGHTA, CDR2 FQGNSA. The ends were cut back, 4 bases at V and 0 bases at J, with 7 bases in the middle. The length of the CDR3 is 15 residues. The DNA for the CDR3 is TGTGCCAGCAGCTCCTCCTTCTCTGGGGCCAACGTCCTGACTTTC. Its protein is CASSSSFSGANVLTF.

This chain links TRBV5-1 with TRBJ1-2; 7 bases fit TRBD1. This CDR3 has 17 amino acids. Trimming removed 0 bases from V and 3 bases from J; junction bases left unmatched: 11. Germline values: CDR1 SGHRS, CDR2 YFSETQ. CDR3 bases: TGCGCCAGCAGCTTGGAGGGTGAAGGGGGCCTGGACTATGGCTACACCTTC. Amino acid sequence: CASSLEGEGGLDYGYTF.

This clonotype was detected a few times. At one of its ends the junction is not consistent with the germline gene, which may arise from a read error. The chain uses TRBV5-1 and TRBJ2-1; 7 bases map to TRBD1. The CDR3 runs to 15 residues. Germline CDR1 is SGHRS and CDR2 is YFSETQ. CDR3 DNA sequence: TGCGCCAGCAGCTTGGCCGCTCGGAGCGGAACAGGGGCGTCCTTC. It is translated as CASSLAARSGTGASF.

This chain joins TRBV5-1 and TRBJ2-7; a possible D gene is TRBD1 (6 bases). CDR3 length: 14 residues. CDR1 is SGHRS and CDR2 is YFSETQ in the germline V gene. The V and J ends lost 2 bases and 5 bases respectively, with 14 bases between them. This chain's CDR3 is CASSFDRWYDEQYF. As DNA, the CDR3 is TGCGCCAGCAGCTTTGACAGGTGGTACGACGAGCAGTACTTC.